This T cell receptor (beta chain) was found in a study of human T cells and chemical hapten exposure. Stated time point: patch test 1, 2 weeks after DPC sensitization. Stated treatment: therapeutic diphenylcyclopropenone sensitization with weekly scalp DPC. This clonotype was recorded a few times. Each CDR3 protein is one row after TCRdb ran MiXCR on the RACE reads. The table shows about 120,000 distinct CDR3 sequences, with about 12% occurring only once. Losses at the gene ends were 4 bases for V and 4 bases for J; bases not matched to a gene: 9. The CDR3 has 16 amino acids. Germline V CDR1 and CDR2: LGHDT, YNNKEL (reference sequence).

The receptor's source is a woman aged 45-65 years with alopecia areata. Some clones in this sample may be carry-over from other donors' samples. The chain couples TRBV3-1 to TRBJ1-1, with TRBD1 identical over 10 bases. The starting material was whole blood, obtained in connection with sensitization to the hapten diphenylcyclopropenone (DPC). CDR3: CASSLWTGGTITEAFF. CDR3 DNA: TGTGCCAGCAGCCTCTGGACAGGGGGGACGATCACTGAAGCTTTCTTT.